Each of the 3 T cell receptor beta chains below was sequenced from the same sample in a study of T cells in tuberculosis. Generated by immunoSEQ multiplex PCR, the TCRdb table keeps only in-frame clones and is missing some. The table shows about 40,000 clones, with approximately 94% occurring only once. As to time point: new active TB diagnosis, blood taken before or within 7 days of starting treatment. The sample here was PBMCs, taken at tuberculosis diagnosis. The origin of the receptors is an adult with tuberculosis.

A remark on this clone: One end of the junction fails to match germline, which may point to a read error. This same CDR3 is encoded by further DNA sequences in the sample. V and J are TRBV6-6 and TRBJ1-2, with D perhaps matching TRBD1 (5 bases). This CDR3 region has 13 residues. In germline, CDR1 is MNHNY, CDR2 SVGAGI (reference sequence). The CDR3 DNA sequence: TGTGCCAGCAGTCGACAGTTGGACTATGGCTATACCTTC. It is translated as CASSRQLDYGYTF.

The genes are TRBV27 and TRBJ1-2; 7 nucleotides agree with TRBD1. The CDR3 loop spans 13 amino acids. V lost 5 bases to trimming and J lost 8 bases; unmatched junction nucleotides: 8. CDR1 is MNHEY and CDR2 is SMNVEV in the germline V gene (reference sequence). CDR3: CASSRDSQRGYTF. Written as DNA, the CDR3 is TGTGCCAGCAGTCGGGACAGTCAAAGAGGCTACACCTTC.

The V gene is TRBV11-2, the J gene TRBJ2-4; D is possibly TRBD1 (5 bases). Germline V lookup: CDR1 SGHAT, CDR2 FQNNGV. There are 15 residues in the CDR3. V dropped 4 bases and J dropped 5 bases, with 15 bases sitting between them. Written as DNA, the CDR3 is TGTGCCAGCAGCTACAGGATACCATCCGAAAACATTCAGTACTTC. Protein: CASSYRIPSENIQYF.